These 8 T cell receptor beta chains were sequenced from one sample in a study of T cells in Graves' hyperthyroidism and ophthalmopathy. The TCR beta CDR3 regions underwent amplification using RNA transcripts as the source. The HTBI set primed first-round TCR CDR3 RT-PCR. TCRdb passed the multiplex PCR reads through MiXCR, listing each CDR3 protein once. This sample has hundreds of thousands of distinct CDR3 sequences; about half occur once, and the top ten carry about 7.8%. Sequenced: peripheral blood or thyroid tissue (not recorded which). Receptors originate from a woman younger than 35 with Graves' hyperthyroidism.

This clonotype was observed many times. The chain combines TRBV7-9 with TRBJ2-7; maybe TRBD2 (6 bases). The V gene lost 5 bases and the J gene lost 3 bases, with 8 bases spanning the gap. The CDR3 totals 12 residues. The germline V gene has CDR1 SEHNR and CDR2 FQNEAQ (reference sequence). CDR3 sequence reads: CASSPGLYEQYF. CDR3 nucleotides: TGTGCCAGCAGCCCGGGACTCTACGAGCAGTACTTC.

A remark on this clonotype: A much larger clone differs by one base, so this may be a read error. This chain connects TRBV24-1 to TRBJ1-2; maybe TRBD1 (6 bases). This CDR3 is 16 amino acids long. Trimming stripped 2 bases from V and 7 bases from J, with 19 bases between. Germline V gives CDR1 KGHDR, CDR2 SFDVKD. CDR3 amino acids: CATSDSGAGWAPGYTF. The CDR3 DNA follows: TGTGCCACCAGTGATTCGGGGGCAGGTTGGGCCCCTGGCTACACCTTC.

This clonotype was detected only a few times. This sequence joins TRBV19 and TRBJ1-4, with a possible D match to TRBD1 (5 bases). V was pared by 3 bases and J by 8 bases, with 16 bases between. This CDR3 has 15 amino acids. CDR1 is LNHDA and CDR2 is SQIVND in the germline V gene (reference sequence). The CDR3 DNA is TGTGCCAGTAGTATCTTTGGGGGTGAGGAGGAAAAACTGTTTTTT. Protein product: CASSIFGGEEEKLFF.

A remark on this clonotype: A read error may be the cause here, since a much bigger clone is one base away. The chain is built from TRBV29-1 and TRBJ1-2; TRBD1 is a possible D gene (5 bases). The CDR3 spans 12 residues. CDR1 and CDR2 (germline): SQVTM, ANQGSEA. The CDR3 spells CSVEGARRGYTF. DNA of the CDR3: TGCAGCGTCGAAGGGGCTCGAAGGGGCTACACCTTC.

The chain uses TRBV7-6 and TRBJ2-7, with D perhaps being TRBD1 or TRBD2 (5 bases each). Germline-derived CDR1 and CDR2 are SGHVS and FNYEAQ. This CDR3 has 15 amino acids. The germline V and J ends were trimmed by 5 bases and 1 base, with 15 bases remaining between them. CDR3: CASSPASRGSYEQYF. The CDR3 nucleotides are TGTGCCAGCAGCCCCGCGTCGAGGGGATCCTACGAGCAGTACTTC.

This chain uses TRBV5-1 with TRBJ2-7; 9 bases align to TRBD1. In germline, CDR1 is SGHRS, CDR2 YFSETQ. V lost 2 bases and J lost 3; bases outside the gene matches: 9. CDR3 size: 16 residues. The CDR3 sequence: CASSLGPGDRDYEQYF. The CDR3 nucleotides read TGCGCCAGCAGCTTAGGTCCCGGGGACAGGGACTACGAGCAGTACTTC.

The chain's CDR3 is CASSLTPEPPYEQYF. CDR3 DNA: TGTGCCAGCAGCTTAACGCCAGAGCCTCCCTACGAGCAGTACTTC. V usage is TRBV7-9 and J usage is TRBJ2-7; D gene ambiguous. With 2 bases removed from V and 2 bases from J, the gap between germline ends came to 13 bases. CDR1 is SEHNR and CDR2 is FQNEAQ in the germline V gene (reference sequence). The CDR3 consists of 15 residues.

The sample holds many counts of this clonotype. The V and J genes are TRBV20-1 and TRBJ1-2, with D uncertain. The V end lost 5 bases, the J end lost 6 bases, and 13 bases lay between the germline ends. CDR1 is DFQATT, CDR2 SNEGSKA, per germline (reference sequence). This CDR3 is 12 amino acids long. CDR3 amino acids: CSAYKRTDGYTF. In DNA, the CDR3 is TGCAGTGCTTACAAACGGACGGATGGCTACACCTTC.